This T cell receptor beta chain emerged from a study of shared clonotypes between healthy human individuals. Using immunoSEQ multiplex PCR, the repertoire was profiled, and TCRdb retains in-frame clones only, with some absent. The sample has about 460,000 clones, 60% to 80% seen once. The clonotype originates from a woman in her 40s in good health. Some clones in this sample may be carry-over from other donors' samples. Sequenced material: PBMCs.

This CDR3 reads CAWSFAAGTDTQYF. The CDR3, as DNA: TGTGCCTGGAGTTTTGCGGCGGGCACAGATACGCAGTATTTT. V gene TRBV30 combines with J gene TRBJ2-3; D ambiguous. The CDR3 runs 14 residues. The ends were cut back, 2 bases at V and 1 base at J, with 10 bases in the middle. Germline lookup yields CDR1 GTSNPN and CDR2 SVGIG (reference sequence). Full variable domain (outside the CDR3, taken from reference TRBV30 and TRBJ2-3): SQTIHQWPATLVQPVGSPLSLECTVEGTSNPNLYWYRQAAGRGLQLLFYSVGIGQISSEVPQNLSASRPQDRQFILSSKKLLLSDSGFYLCAWSFAAGTDTQYFGPGTRLTVL.